This T cell receptor (beta chain) was sequenced for a study of patients and donors after allogeneic stem cell transplantation. TCRdb reprocessed the RT-PCR reads with MiXCR, giving one entry per CDR3 protein. The sample carries about a million distinct CDR3 sequences, roughly 17% recorded once. This receptor was obtained from a human donor who was either an allogeneic HSCT recipient or a stem cell or donor lymphocyte infusion donor (not recorded which). It is not recorded whose cells these are; they may come from a transplant donor. Sequenced material: blood, either unsorted or a sorted T cell fraction (not recorded which).

CDR3 amino acids: CSAFLGAPNEKLFF. The CDR3 DNA is TGCAGCGCGTTCCTAGGGGCCCCTAATGAAAAACTGTTTTTT. The chain employs TRBV29-1 and TRBJ1-4, with D possibly TRBD1 on 5 matching bases. CDR1 is SQVTM, CDR2 ANQGSEA, per germline. Trimming pared 7 bases from V and 3 bases from J, leaving 15 bases between. The CDR3 is 14 residues long.